This TCR beta chain was profiled in a study of beta chain features in type 1 diabetes. Study observations and caveats: When Type 1 diabetes patients were examined, their TCRB CDR3s proved moderately but significantly shorter in all four CD4+ subsets. Lower insertion and higher deletion counts appeared at VDJ junctions in type 1 diabetes patients.

Reverse transcription of all isolated RNA meant that expressed TCRB transcripts were sequenced. The repertoire was sequenced with immunoSEQ multiplex PCR; TCRdb's copy has only in-frame clones and lacks some. The sample lists 100,000 to 150,000 clones; roughly 17% were seen once. A sort by CD45RO/CCR7/CD25/CD127/CD95/CD27 yielded CD4+ naive, central memory, regulatory and stem cell-like memory cells. This CDR3 comprises 12 residues. CDR1 SGHTA and CDR2 FQGNSA come from the germline V gene. Concerning this clone: The antigen is unknown.

The sequence was collected from a man aged 18 to 35 with type 1 diabetes. Sequencing was carried out using central memory CD4+ T cells from blood. The rearrangement links TRBV7-2 to TRBJ2-5; unclear D gene. The DNA end lines up better with TRBJ2-7; the J call may be wrong. As DNA, the CDR3 is TGTGCCAGCAGCTTAAGATACAACGAGCAGTACTTC. Translating it yields CASSLRYNEQYF.